This T cell receptor (beta chain) is from a study of cytomegalovirus exposure and HLA in healthy donors. The ends lost 4 bases at V and 2 bases at J; junction bases unmatched: 8. The CDR3 contains 17 residues. Germline V gives CDR1 SGHRS, CDR2 YFSETQ. The donors, nominally healthy at sampling, likely had unrecorded immune exposures. This clone has a single count. Antigen: not known. Primers for the PCR totalled 60 Vbeta and 13 Jbeta. Sequencing was performed with immunoSEQ multiplex PCR; in TCRdb, only in-frame clones are kept and a portion is missing. Of approximately 130,000 clones in the sample, about two thirds were seen once. Whole-study results and caveats: Some public TCRs appeared in many individuals, while most sequences were rare. Sequence variants that were highly shared formed a cluster that was likely a sequencing artifact. With later analysis, a missense DCLRE1C variant became linked to TCR beta V- and J-gene trimming.

The rearrangement joins TRBV5-1 to TRBJ2-5; 13 bases line up with TRBD2. The source is a woman in her fifties or sixties in good health and CMV-seropositive. The sequencing input was PBMCs. CDR3: CASSPPGLAGIQETQYF. The CDR3 DNA reads as TGCGCCAGCAGCCCCCCGGGACTAGCGGGGATTCAAGAGACCCAGTACTTC.